This TCR beta chain was recovered during a study of glioma-infiltrating T cells after dendritic cell vaccination. General study findings and limits: Patients with more pretreatment TILs had longer time to progression and survival.

Time point meaning: after dendritic cell vaccination, including at tumor progression/relapse. Blood PBMC samples: pre-vaccination, two weeks post third vaccination, and at tumor progression. The CDR3 runs to 17 residues. The germline V and J ends were trimmed by 0 bases and 0 bases, with 15 bases remaining between them. Germline CDR1 is SGHNT and CDR2 is YYREEE (reference sequence). Assay used: immunoSEQ multiplex PCR; TCRdb lists only in-frame clones, some missing. Among fewer than 95,000 clones listed, 85% were seen once. This clone was detected a few times. The antigen is undetermined. The receptor comes from a human donor with glioblastoma. This chain links TRBV5-4 with TRBJ1-2, with D perhaps matching TRBD1 (6 bases). Sequenced here: blood, sampled after dendritic cell vaccination. The CDR3 DNA follows: TGTGCCAGCAGCTTGGGGACAGCCTTACCCGCTAACTATGGCTACACCTTC. This codes for CASSLGTALPANYGYTF.